Below are 25 T cell receptor beta chains sequenced from a single sample in a study of blood T cell repertoires in COVID-19. Only in-frame clones appear in the TCRdb table, and some are missing; sequencing was by immunoSEQ multiplex PCR. The sample carries some 90,000 clones, around 90% recorded once. Sample: peripheral blood. Every receptor here comes from a woman aged 80 or over with active or convalescent COVID-19.

This sequence joins TRBV6-6 and TRBJ1-1; weak D call: TRBD1 (5 bases). CDR1 and CDR2 from the germline V gene are MNHNY and SVGAGI (reference sequence). Between the trimmed V and J ends, which lost 5 bases and 6 bases, there was a span of 16 bases. The length of the CDR3 is 14 residues. The CDR3, as DNA: TGTGCCAGCAGTCGCATTCGGCCGGGGGCTGAAGCTTTCTTT. This encodes CASSRIRPGAEAFF.

The chain uses TRBV2 and TRBJ1-4; a possible D gene is TRBD1 (5 bases). CDR3 length: 13 residues. Trimming shortened V by 7 bases and J by 5 bases, and 11 bases separated the two germline ends. Germline CDR1 and CDR2: SNHLY and FYNNEI. CDR3 loop: CASKTRQNEKLFF. The CDR3 coding sequence is TGTGCCAGCAAAACCCGACAGAATGAAAAACTGTTTTTT.

The chain employs TRBV10-3 and TRBJ1-4; 7 positions agree with TRBD1. The J segment lost 8 bases and the V segment lost 0 bases, leaving 6 bases of the junction unmatched. The CDR3 covers 15 residues. From germline, CDR1 is ENHRY and CDR2 SYGVKD. The CDR3 loop reads CAISESWDSFEKLFF. As DNA, the CDR3 is TGTGCCATCAGTGAGTCCTGGGACAGTTTCGAAAAACTGTTTTTT.

A single count supports this clone. The chain combines TRBV2 with TRBJ2-3; D perhaps matches TRBD1 (6 bases). Germline CDR1 SNHLY, CDR2 FYNNEI. This CDR3 comprises 15 residues. Trimming removed 7 bases from V and 4 bases from J, with 18 bases in between. CDR3 DNA: TGTGCCAGCACCGTAGGGCAGGGGCGAGCAGATACGCAGTATTTT. Protein product: CASTVGQGRADTQYF.

This sequence joins TRBV4-3 and TRBJ2-2; 7 bases line up with TRBD1. The CDR3 is 16 amino acids. Germline CDR1 LGHNA, CDR2 YSLEER. Losses at the gene ends were 0 bases for V and 9 bases for J; bases not matched to a gene: 10. The CDR3 bases are TGCGCCAGCAGCCAAGAGAGACAGGGAGAGGATCGGGAGCTGTTTTTT. This encodes CASSQERQGEDRELFF.

The CDR3 DNA reads TGTGCCAGCTCGGGAGCGGTCTATGGCTACACCTTC. Protein product: CASSGAVYGYTF. The chain has TRBV9 and TRBJ1-2; D gene uncertain. Between the trimmed V and J ends, which lost 7 bases and 4 bases, there was a span of 11 bases. This CDR3 is built from 12 residues. Germline CDR1 SGDLS, CDR2 YYNGEE.

This chain links TRBV24-1 with TRBJ2-2, with D possibly matching TRBD1 (7 bases). The CDR3 is 19 residues long. Germline CDR1 is KGHDR and CDR2 is SFDVKD. V was clipped by 4 bases and J by 7 bases, with 27 bases between them. The CDR3, as DNA: TGTGCCACCAGTGACCCGTCCTGGGGACAGCATCTCGGGGGCGGGGAGCTGTTTTTT. Translated: CATSDPSWGQHLGGGELFF.

CDR3 in DNA: TGCGCCAGCAGTCAATCGATCGGGGTTAGGTGCAATCAGCCCCAGCATTTT. Protein product: CASSQSIGVRCNQPQHF. The genes are TRBV23-1 and TRBJ1-5; D is unresolved. TRBV23-1 is an ORF, and what it does is uncertain. Trimming shortened V by 0 bases and J by 2 bases, and 14 bases separated the two germline ends. The CDR3 sequence is 17 residues long.

The V gene is TRBV19, the J gene TRBJ1-5, with D hard to call. CDR1 is LNHDA and CDR2 is SQIVND in the germline V gene (reference sequence). This CDR3 spans 16 amino acids. The V and J ends lost 4 bases and 0 bases respectively, with 13 bases between them. Written as DNA, the CDR3 is TGTGCCAGTAGTACCCGTTGGCACAGTAGCAATCAGCCCCAGCATTTT. Amino acids: CASSTRWHSSNQPQHF.

The chain recombines TRBV5-8 with TRBJ1-4; weak D call: TRBD1 (6 bases). Trimming removed 0 bases from V and 2 bases from J, with 11 bases in between. This CDR3 is built from 16 residues. CDR1 is SGHTS and CDR2 is YDEGEE in the germline V gene. This CDR3 is CASSLGQGNTNEKLFF. CDR3 bases: TGTGCCAGCAGCTTGGGTCAGGGGAACACTAATGAAAAACTGTTTTTT. The full variable domain, with the rest looked up from reference TRBV5-8 and TRBJ1-4, is EAGVTQSPTHLIKTRGQQATLRCSPISGHTSVYWYQQALGLGLQFLLWYDEGEERNRGNFPPRFSGRQFPNYSSELNVNALELEDSALYLCASSLGQGNTNEKLFFGSGTQLSVL.

Of note for this clone: One end of the junction does not line up with germline, which may come from a read error. The chain joins TRBV7-9 to TRBJ2-5; TRBD2 aligns across 13 bases. Germline CDR1 is SEHNR and CDR2 is FQNEAQ (reference sequence). The CDR3 sequence is 15 residues long. The DNA for the CDR3 is TGTGCCAGCAGCTTAGCGGAGACTAGCGGGAGGCCCCACTACTTC. Translated: CASSLAETSGRPHYF.

The chain couples TRBV3-1 (or the pseudogene TRBV3-2) to TRBJ1-1; 8 positions agree with TRBD1. The CDR3 is made up of 15 amino acids. CDR1 is LGHDT and CDR2 is YNNKEL in the germline V gene (reference sequence). The trim removed 4 bases at V and 0 bases at J, leaving 4 bases unmatched. The CDR3 here is CASSPTQGVNTEAFF. The CDR3 bases are TGTGCCAGCAGCCCGACACAGGGGGTGAACACTGAAGCTTTCTTT.

This clone was observed a single time. V and J are TRBV5-1 and TRBJ1-2; 8 bases are shared with TRBD1. Germline trimming cut 4 bases from V and 7 bases from J; bases unmatched to any gene: 9. In germline, CDR1 is SGHRS, CDR2 YFSETQ. The CDR3 has 14 amino acids. The CDR3 spells CASSPGTGAFGYTF. The CDR3 DNA reads TGCGCCAGCAGCCCCGGGACAGGAGCCTTTGGCTACACCTTC.

The rearrangement links TRBV9 to TRBJ2-5; TRBD2 aligns across 7 bases. V gave up 4 bases and J gave up 4 bases; unmatched junction bases: 7. This CDR3 spans 14 amino acids. Germline-derived CDR1 and CDR2 are SGDLS and YYNGEE. Written as DNA, the CDR3 is TGTGCCAGCAGCCTAGGCGGGAGCGGAGAGACCCAGTACTTC. This encodes CASSLGGSGETQYF.

The chain couples TRBV20-1 to TRBJ2-7, with D perhaps TRBD2 (6 bases). The CDR3 is made up of 11 amino acids. From germline, CDR1 is DFQATT and CDR2 SNEGSKA (reference sequence). V was cut by 5 bases and J by 3 bases, with 8 bases left in between. Here the CDR3 DNA reads TGCAGTGCTGGGGGAGGCTACGAGCAGTACTTC. This gives the protein CSAGGGYEQYF.

The chain carries TRBV28 and TRBJ1-2, with D possibly matching TRBD1 (5 bases). From germline, CDR1 is MDHEN and CDR2 SYDVKM. V dropped 6 bases and J dropped 1 base, with 21 bases sitting between them. This CDR3 has 17 amino acids. Written as DNA, the CDR3 is TGTGCCAGCAGCAAATACCTCCCGGGACTAAGTAACTATGGCTACACCTTC. This codes for CASSKYLPGLSNYGYTF.

This clone was seen just once. This chain connects TRBV19 to TRBJ1-5; D call uncertain. Trimming removed 6 bases from V and 9 bases from J, with 9 bases in between. CDR1 is LNHDA, CDR2 SQIVND, per germline (reference sequence). The CDR3 sequence is 11 residues long. Written as DNA, the CDR3 is TGTGCCAGTAGCAGGAATTCGCCCCAGCATTTT. Its translation is CASSRNSPQHF.

The chain has TRBV21-1 and TRBJ2-7; the D call in the table, TRBD2, was not verified against the DNA. TRBV21-1 is shown as a pseudogene. This CDR3 spans 12 amino acids. CDR3 nucleotide sequence: TGTGCCAGCCCGGAGAGGGCCTACGAGCAGTACTTC. Translated: CASPERAYEQYF.

V and J are TRBV6-5 and TRBJ1-4; D gene uncertain. V was cut by 7 bases and J by 2 bases, with 11 bases left in between. The germline V gene has CDR1 MNHEY and CDR2 SVGAGI. This CDR3 is built from 14 residues. The DNA for the CDR3 is TGTGCCAGCAAAATCCACGGTACTAATGAAAAACTGTTTTTT. Its protein is CASKIHGTNEKLFF.

The chain employs TRBV7-8 and TRBJ1-4; D gene ambiguous. V was trimmed by 6 bases and J by 7 bases, leaving 12 bases between them. The CDR3 runs to 13 residues. Looked up from germline, CDR1 is SGHVS and CDR2 is FQNEAQ. CDR3 DNA: TGTGCCAGCAGGGAGGGTACGGTTGAAAAACTGTTTTTT. This codes for CASREGTVEKLFF.

In this sample, this clone turned up once. The rearrangement uses TRBV10-3 and TRBJ1-6; TRBD1 matches at 7 bases. V was pared by 7 bases and J by 9 bases, with 6 bases of the junction left unmatched. The CDR3 is 13 amino acids. Germline-derived CDR1 and CDR2 are ENHRY and SYGVKD. Here the CDR3 reads CAITSDRSSPLHF. The CDR3 DNA is TGTGCCATCACCTCGGACAGGAGTTCACCCCTCCACTTT.

The gene calls are TRBV3-1 (or the pseudogene TRBV3-2) and TRBJ2-2; maybe TRBD2 (6 bases). CDR3 length: 15 residues. Trimming stripped 2 bases from V and 3 bases from J, with 10 bases between. From germline, CDR1 is LGHDT and CDR2 YNNKEL (reference sequence). Here the CDR3 DNA reads TGTGCCAGCAGCCAATTGGCGGGATACACCGGGGAGCTGTTTTTT. Residues: CASSQLAGYTGELFF.

This clone has only one observation. The V and J genes are TRBV29-1 and TRBJ2-1; 12 nucleotides match TRBD2. Germline CDR1 and CDR2: SQVTM and ANQGSEA. CDR3 size: 15 residues. J lost 6 bases, V lost 2 bases, and 5 bases had no gene match. The CDR3 DNA reads TGCAGCGTTGAAAGACTAGCGGGAGTAGGCAATGAGCAGTTCTTC. It is translated as CSVERLAGVGNEQFF.

This clone was observed once. The chain couples TRBV3-1 (or the pseudogene TRBV3-2) to TRBJ1-2, with D perhaps matching TRBD1 (5 bases). This CDR3 has 13 residues. V was clipped by 1 base and J by 6 bases, with 9 bases between them. Germline-derived CDR1 and CDR2 are LGHDT and YNNKEL (reference sequence). The chain's CDR3 is CASSQGPGDGYTF. CDR3 in DNA: TGTGCCAGCAGCCAAGGCCCGGGGGATGGCTACACCTTC.

The V gene is TRBV18, the J gene TRBJ2-1; 8 nucleotides line up with TRBD1. Germline V gene lookup returns CDR1 KGHSH and CDR2 LQKENI. Losses at the gene ends were 3 bases for V and 3 bases for J; bases not matched to a gene: 7. The length of the CDR3 is 16 residues. CDR3 sequence (DNA): TGTGCCAGCTCACCGATGGGACAGGACCTCTACAATGAGCAGTTCTTC. This codes for CASSPMGQDLYNEQFF.